Listed below are T cell receptor beta chains from one sample, sequenced in a study of human T cells and chemical hapten exposure. TCRdb re-analysed the RACE reads in MiXCR, keeping a single row per CDR3 protein. The sample has fewer than 300,000 distinct CDR3 sequences, around 7.7% seen once. This specimen was whole blood, taken in connection with sensitization to the hapten diphenylcyclopropenone (DPC). The receptor source for this set is a young man with alopecia areata. Some clones in this sample may be carry-over from other donors' samples. The CDR3 runs from the conserved cysteine through the conserved F or W. Fields, in order: V gene, D gene, clone size, J gene, CDR3 DNA, CDR3 protein. D genes are given only for firm matches. Clone size is not always given. Where it is, it says once, few, many or a class for expanded clones.

V: TRBV10-3; D: -; size: few; J: TRBJ2-3; DNA: TGTGCCACCCGGCCTGCCCGGGGCACAGATACGCAGTATTTT; CDR3: CATRPARGTDTQYF
V: TRBV5-1; D: TRBD1; size: many; J: TRBJ2-3; DNA: TGCGCCAGCAGCCGACAGGGAGGCACAGATACGCAGTATTTT; CDR3: CASSRQGGTDTQYF
V: TRBV10-3; D: TRBD1; size: -; J: TRBJ1-1; DNA: TGTGCCATCAGCACAGGGGGCCTCGGGACTGAAGCTTTCTTT; CDR3: CAISTGGLGTEAFF
V: TRBV20-1; D: -; size: many; J: TRBJ1-1; DNA: TGCAGTGCGACCCTGGGGGCACATGGGGACTTCATGAACACTGAAGCTTTCTTT; CDR3: CSATLGAHGDFMNTEAFF
V: TRBV5-1; D: -; size: few; J: TRBJ2-2; DNA: TGCGCCAGCAGCTTGGTGCTCAGGGGACAGAACACCGGGGAGCTGTTTTTT; CDR3: CASSLVLRGQNTGELFF
V: TRBV4-3; D: -; size: many; J: TRBJ2-5; DNA: TGCGCCAGCAGCCAAGACCGGACAGTGTATGAGACCCAGTACTTC; CDR3: CASSQDRTVYETQYF
V: TRBV6-2/TRBV6-3; D: -; size: many; J: TRBJ1-1; DNA: TGTGCCAGCAGTATCATGAACACTGAAGCTTTCTTT; CDR3: CASSIMNTEAFF
V: TRBV5-1; D: -; size: many; J: TRBJ1-6; DNA: TGCGCCAGCAGCTTGGCTAGGGGTGATTCACCCCTCCACTTT; CDR3: CASSLARGDSPLHF
V: TRBV3-1; D: -; size: few; J: TRBJ1-1; DNA: TGTGCCAGCAGTCACAGGACGAACACTGAAGCTTTCTTT; CDR3: CASSHRTNTEAFF
V: TRBV12-3/TRBV12-4; D: -; size: few; J: TRBJ2-5; DNA: TGTGCCAGCAGTCCCACAGGGTCCGTGCGGGAGACCCAGTACTTC; CDR3: CASSPTGSVRETQYF
V: TRBV27; D: -; size: many; J: TRBJ1-2; DNA: TGTGCCAGCAGTTTCCGGAGGAACTATGGCTACACCTTC; CDR3: CASSFRRNYGYTF
V: TRBV27; D: -; size: few; J: TRBJ1-5; DNA: TGTGCCAGCAGCCTGACGGTTCTGGGCAATCAGCCCCAGCATTTT; CDR3: CASSLTVLGNQPQHF
V: TRBV12-3/TRBV12-4; D: -; size: few; J: TRBJ2-5; DNA: TGTGCCAGCAGTGAGAGACAGCCCCGGTCGGGTACCCAGTACTTC; CDR3: CASSERQPRSGTQYF
V: TRBV7-6; D: TRBD1; size: many; J: TRBJ1-3; DNA: TGTGCCAGCAGCGATAGACAGGGTTACACCATATATTTT; CDR3: CASSDRQGYTIYF
V: TRBV10-3; D: -; size: -; J: TRBJ2-2; DNA: TGTGCCGCCCAGGCCTCCAGGGAGCTGTTTTTT; CDR3: CAAQASRELFF
V: TRBV7-9; D: -; size: few; J: TRBJ1-5; DNA: TGTGCCAGCAGCTTCGGACAGCTTAATCAGCCCCAGCATTTT; CDR3: CASSFGQLNQPQHF
V: TRBV6-1; D: TRBD1; size: many; J: TRBJ2-1; DNA: TGTGCCAGCAGTGAATTGGGACAGGGCAATGAGCAGTTCTTC; CDR3: CASSELGQGNEQFF
V: TRBV19; D: TRBD1; size: -; J: TRBJ2-3; DNA: TGTGCCAGTAGTGCTCGACAGGGGGTAAGCACAGATACGCAGTATTTT; CDR3: CASSARQGVSTDTQYF
V: TRBV12-3/TRBV12-4; D: -; size: many; J: TRBJ2-2; DNA: TGTGCCAGCAGTGGTATAGGGGCGAACACCGGGGAGCTGTTTTTT; CDR3: CASSGIGANTGELFF
V: TRBV11-2; D: -; size: few; J: TRBJ1-1; DNA: TGTGCCAGCAGCTTAGTACAGGGCTGGTCTGAAGCTTTCTTT; CDR3: CASSLVQGWSEAFF
V: TRBV9; D: TRBD2; size: many; J: TRBJ2-5; DNA: TGTGCCAGCAGCGTTCGAATAGCGGGGCACTCTGCGGAGACCCAGTACTTC; CDR3: CASSVRIAGHSAETQYF
V: TRBV4-1; D: TRBD1; size: -; J: TRBJ2-6; DNA: TGCGCCAGCAGCCAAGAAGCACCCGAGACAGGGATGTCTGGGGCCAACGTCCTGACTTTC; CDR3: CASSQEAPETGMSGANVLTF
V: TRBV4-1; D: -; size: -; J: TRBJ2-7; DNA: TGCGCCAGCAGCCATGGTACGGCCCTATCATACGAGCAGTACTTC; CDR3: CASSHGTALSYEQYF
V: TRBV29-1; D: -; size: many; J: TRBJ2-3; DNA: TGCAGCGTTGAAGGTCGGGCTAAATACCACACAGATACGCAGTATTTT; CDR3: CSVEGRAKYHTDTQYF
V: TRBV4-1; D: -; size: -; J: TRBJ1-4; DNA: TGCGCCAGCAGCCGCTTCCGGGGGAATGAAAAACTGTTTTTT; CDR3: CASSRFRGNEKLFF
V: TRBV20-1; D: TRBD2; size: -; J: TRBJ2-7; DNA: TGCAGTGCTAGAGAGAGGACCCCGGGGGGGTCCTACGAGCAGTACTTC; CDR3: CSARERTPGGSYEQYF
V: TRBV4-1; D: -; size: few; J: TRBJ2-1; DNA: TGCGCCAGCAGCCAAGATTGGGGACGGGAATACAATGAGCAGTTCTTC; CDR3: CASSQDWGREYNEQFF
V: TRBV5-6; D: -; size: few; J: TRBJ1-5; DNA: TGTGCCAGCAGCCCTGGAGGGGGGGTTCAGCCCCAGCATTTT; CDR3: CASSPGGGVQPQHF
V: TRBV2; D: -; size: few; J: TRBJ1-6; DNA: TGTGCCAGAAGCCAGCCGAATTCACCCCTCCACTTT; CDR3: CARSQPNSPLHF
V: TRBV5-1; D: -; size: few; J: TRBJ2-1; DNA: TGCGCCAGCAGCTTGGCAGAGCCCAGGGATGAGCAGTTCTTC; CDR3: CASSLAEPRDEQFF
V: TRBV28; D: -; size: many; J: TRBJ2-1; DNA: TGTGCCAGCAGTTTACCAGTACCCTCCTACAATGAGCAGTTCTTC; CDR3: CASSLPVPSYNEQFF